The 26 T cell receptor beta chains below were found in one sample sequenced in a study of shared clonotypes between healthy human individuals. The method was immunoSEQ multiplex PCR; TCRdb's version includes in-frame clones alone and lacks a portion of them. This sample has approximately 1,000,000 clones, with 78% found just once. Sequencing was performed on memory CD4+ T cells from PBMCs. The subset denotes: CD45RA-negative fraction. These receptors were obtained from a man aged 18 to 35 in good health. Some clones in this sample may be carry-over from other donors' samples.

The chain joins TRBV29-1 to TRBJ2-5; D call uncertain. The germline CDR1 and CDR2 sequences are SQVTM and ANQGSEA. The CDR3 runs to 12 residues. Trimming pared 3 bases from V and 5 bases from J, leaving 10 bases between. The CDR3 coding sequence is TGCAGCGTTGAGACGGGCCCGGAGACCCAGTACTTC. Amino acids: CSVETGPETQYF.

This clone has more than one count but fewer than ten. The chain joins TRBV7-8 to TRBJ2-2; 8 bases agree with TRBD1. The trim removed 2 bases at V and 6 bases at J, leaving 8 bases unmatched. CDR3 length: 16 amino acids. Germline loops: CDR1 SGHVS, CDR2 FQNEAQ. The CDR3 DNA is TGTGCCAGCAGCTTACTCGCAGGGGGCCTGCCCGGGGAGCTGTTTTTT. Amino acids: CASSLLAGGLPGELFF.

This clone was seen only once. The V gene is TRBV4-3, the J gene TRBJ1-3, with TRBD1 as a possible D gene (5 bases). CDR1 is LGHNA and CDR2 is YSLEER in the germline V gene. Trimming shortened V by 0 bases and J by 0 bases, and 15 bases separated the two germline ends. CDR3 size: 18 residues. CDR3 sequence (DNA): TGCGCCAGCAGCCAAGATCTGGGGGGAGGGCACTCTGGAAACACCATATATTTT. Protein: CASSQDLGGGHSGNTIYF.

The chain uses TRBV30 and TRBJ2-2, with unresolved D. Trimming stripped 2 bases from V and 4 bases from J, with 8 bases between. Germline lookup yields CDR1 GTSNPN and CDR2 SVGIG (reference sequence). The CDR3 loop spans 13 amino acids. CDR3 residues: CAWSLDGTGELFF. Here the CDR3 DNA reads TGTGCCTGGAGTCTGGACGGCACCGGGGAGCTGTTTTTT.

The chain carries TRBV7-8 and TRBJ1-2, with TRBD1 matching 8 bases. Germline loops: CDR1 SGHVS, CDR2 FQNEAQ. The V gene end was trimmed by 5 bases and the J gene end by 8 bases; junction bases not matched to a gene: 10. This CDR3 is 14 amino acids long. CDR3 in DNA: TGTGCCAGCAGCCACCCAAGGACAGGGAAGGGCTACACCTTC. Translating gives CASSHPRTGKGYTF.

A remark on this clone: Other DNA sequences in the same sample also yield this CDR3. V is TRBV6-1 and J is TRBJ1-2; 7 bases fit TRBD1. CDR1 MNHNS and CDR2 SASEGT come from the germline V gene. Trimming removed 6 bases from V and 4 bases from J; junction bases left unmatched: 2. The CDR3 contains 12 residues. The CDR3 is CASSDRVYGYTF. In nucleotides, the CDR3 is TGTGCCAGCAGCGACAGGGTCTATGGCTACACCTTC.

The rearrangement links TRBV5-1 to TRBJ2-1, with 10 bases lining up with TRBD2. The CDR3 extends over 14 amino acids. CDR1 is SGHRS, CDR2 YFSETQ, per germline. With 4 bases clipped from V and 5 bases from J, the junction kept 3 bases outside the gene matches. This CDR3 is CASSTSGAHNEQFF. In nucleotides, the CDR3 is TGCGCCAGCAGCACTAGCGGGGCCCACAATGAGCAGTTCTTC.

This clone showed up just once. V and J are TRBV10-3 and TRBJ2-1; perhaps TRBD1 as D (6 bases). Trimming pared 0 bases from V and 0 bases from J, leaving 9 bases between. This CDR3 is 16 amino acids long. Germline V gives CDR1 ENHRY, CDR2 SYGVKD. CDR3 nucleotide sequence: TGTGCCATCAGTGAGTCACAGGGAAGCTCCTACAATGAGCAGTTCTTC. Translation gives CAISESQGSSYNEQFF.

This CDR3 reads CSVGGTGNQPQHF. DNA of the CDR3: TGCAGCGTTGGAGGAACGGGCAATCAGCCCCAGCATTTT. The V and J genes are TRBV29-1 and TRBJ1-5, with D unresolved. CDR1 and CDR2 from the germline V gene are SQVTM and ANQGSEA. This CDR3 is 13 amino acids long. Deletions cut 4 bases from V and 2 bases from J, with 9 bases between.

This clone turned up a few times. Within the sample, other DNA sequences also encode this same CDR3. The V gene is TRBV15, the J gene TRBJ1-5; D gene uncertain. The CDR3 is 12 residues long. V lost 1 base and J 5 bases, leaving 3 bases between the germline ends. CDR1 LNHNV and CDR2 YYDKDF come from the germline V gene (reference sequence). The CDR3 loop is CATSRADQPQHF. The CDR3 coding sequence is TGTGCCACCAGCAGAGCAGATCAGCCCCAGCATTTT.

The rearrangement uses TRBV20-1 and TRBJ2-5; D not certain. V shed 7 bases and J shed 5 bases, with 11 bases lying between them. The CDR3 covers 11 residues. Germline values: CDR1 DFQATT, CDR2 SNEGSKA (reference sequence). In DNA form, the CDR3 reads TGCAGTGTCTCTCGTGGGGAGACCCAGTACTTC. Translation gives CSVSRGETQYF.

The chain has TRBV28 and TRBJ2-1, with 14 bases fitting TRBD2. This CDR3 region has 15 residues. V lost 3 bases, J lost 9 bases, and 4 bases stayed unmatched. Germline V gene data show CDR1 as MDHEN and CDR2 as SYDVKM. This chain's CDR3 is CASSFRLAGGSEQFF. For the CDR3, the DNA is TGTGCCAGCAGTTTCAGACTAGCGGGAGGGAGTGAGCAGTTCTTC.

J is TRBJ2-1 and V is TRBV5-1; a possible D gene is TRBD2 (5 bases). V lost 2 bases and J lost 9, with 12 bases in between. The CDR3 spans 13 residues. Germline CDR1 reads SGHRS; CDR2 reads YFSETQ. The CDR3 coding sequence is TGCGCCAGCAGCTTAACTAGATCGGGTGAGCAGTTCTTC. The encoded protein is CASSLTRSGEQFF.

V usage is TRBV4-1 and J usage is TRBJ1-1; the D is unclear. Trimming took off 4 bases at V and 0 bases at J, with 15 bases between the two ends. Germline values: CDR1 MGHRA, CDR2 YSYEKL. The CDR3 runs to 16 residues. CDR3 amino acids: CASSPLRGQVNTEAFF. The CDR3 DNA reads TGCGCCAGCAGCCCCCTACGGGGTCAAGTGAACACTGAAGCTTTCTTT.

The chain is built from TRBV5-1 and TRBJ1-2; TRBD1 agrees at 9 bases. Germline-derived CDR1 and CDR2 are SGHRS and YFSETQ. The CDR3 runs to 13 residues. The V segment lost 4 bases and the J segment 3 bases; nucleotides outside the gene matches: 1. CDR3 sequence (DNA): TGCGCCAGCAGCCGGGACAGGGACTATGGCTACACCTTC. Translation gives CASSRDRDYGYTF.

The chain recombines TRBV28 with TRBJ2-1; TRBD2 agrees at 7 bases. The germline V gene has CDR1 MDHEN and CDR2 SYDVKM. This CDR3 has 15 residues. The junction had 5 bases not matched to a gene; V was cut back by 2 bases and J by 4 bases. The CDR3 bases are TGTGCCAGCAGTTTACCGCGGGACTATTACAATGAGCAGTTCTTC. It specifies CASSLPRDYYNEQFF.

The rearrangement joins TRBV7-2 to TRBJ2-7; D ambiguous. V was trimmed by 5 bases and J by 2 bases, leaving 16 bases between them. The CDR3 extends over 15 amino acids. CDR1 and CDR2 from the germline V gene are SGHTA and FQGNSA. In DNA, the CDR3 is TGTGCCAGCAGCGCCTCCGGCGGAAGTACCTACGAGCAGTACTTC. Translating it yields CASSASGGSTYEQYF. The whole variable domain, filled in from reference TRBV7-2 and TRBJ2-7, reads GAGVSQSPSNKVTEKGKDVELRCDPISGHTALYWYRQSLGQGLEFLIYFQGNSAPDKSGLPSDRFSAERTGGSVSTLTIQRTQQEDSAVYLCASSASGGSTYEQYFGPGTRLTVT.

The chain has TRBV4-3 and TRBJ2-3, with D perhaps TRBD2 (5 bases). CDR1 and CDR2 (germline): LGHNA, YSLEER. V was pared by 0 bases and J by 10 bases, with 11 bases between. The length of the CDR3 is 13 residues. The CDR3 DNA is TGCGCCAGCAGCCAAGATGAAGGGCGGGCGCAGTATTTT. Translating it yields CASSQDEGRAQYF.

The chain links TRBV10-3 to TRBJ2-3, with D maybe TRBD1 (6 bases). The germline V gene has CDR1 ENHRY and CDR2 SYGVKD. The CDR3 loop spans 14 amino acids. Trimming pared 6 bases from V and 2 bases from J, leaving 12 bases between. The chain's CDR3 is CAISLQGFTDTQYF. The CDR3 DNA reads TGTGCCATCAGCCTACAGGGCTTCACAGATACGCAGTATTTT.

Turning to this clone: This sample also contains other DNA sequences that code for the same CDR3. The V call is TRBV12-5, the J call TRBJ1-1; weak D call: TRBD1 (6 bases). The V and J ends lost 6 bases and 1 base respectively, with 9 bases between them. The CDR3 contains 13 residues. Germline loops: CDR1 LGHNT, CDR2 FRNRAP. In DNA, the CDR3 is TGTGCTAGTGGGCTACAGGGGAACACTGAAGCTTTCTTT. Amino acids: CASGLQGNTEAFF.

The V and J genes are TRBV2 and TRBJ1-4; 8 bases are shared with TRBD1. CDR3 length: 14 amino acids. The ends lost 3 bases at V and 8 bases at J; junction bases unmatched: 5. Germline lookup yields CDR1 SNHLY and CDR2 FYNNEI. The CDR3, as DNA: TGTGCCAGCAGTGAGGGGGGACAGGCCGAAAAACTGTTTTTT. Translating it yields CASSEGGQAEKLFF.

The chain carries TRBV28 and TRBJ2-3; a weak D match, TRBD2 (5 bases). The CDR3 contains 16 residues. V shed 4 bases and J shed 3 bases, with 17 bases lying between them. Looked up from germline, CDR1 is MDHEN and CDR2 is SYDVKM. Here the CDR3 reads CASSSLRGILTDTQYF. The DNA for the CDR3 is TGTGCCAGCAGTTCTCTCCGGGGAATATTAACAGATACGCAGTATTTT.

The chain uses TRBV5-1 and TRBJ2-2; D is unclear. The germline V gene encodes CDR1 SGHRS and CDR2 YFSETQ. V lost 1 base to trimming and J lost 2 bases, with 12 bases between them. CDR3 length equals 16 residues. The CDR3 nucleotides are TGCGCCAGCAGCTTGCTGAAAACCCTAAACACCGGGGAGCTGTTTTTT. This translates into CASSLLKTLNTGELFF.

CDR3 DNA: TGTGCCAGCAGCTTGACATTGGGTTCCTACGAGCAGTACTTC. Translation gives CASSLTLGSYEQYF. The chain combines TRBV7-9 with TRBJ2-7; D is unclear. The V and J ends lost 3 bases and 1 base respectively, with 10 bases between them. Germline lookup yields CDR1 SEHNR and CDR2 FQNEAQ (reference sequence). The CDR3 sequence is 14 residues long.

This chain connects TRBV5-1 to TRBJ2-5; D unclear. Germline loops: CDR1 SGHRS, CDR2 YFSETQ. V lost 0 bases to trimming and J lost 2 bases, with 11 bases between them. The CDR3 is 15 residues long. The CDR3 here is CASSLVVNLQETQYF. The CDR3 DNA reads TGCGCCAGCAGCTTGGTGGTCAACCTACAAGAGACCCAGTACTTC.

This chain joins TRBV18 and TRBJ2-1, with a weak D call TRBD2 (5 bases). CDR1 is KGHSH, CDR2 LQKENI, per germline. V lost 6 bases and J lost 8, with 20 bases in between. The CDR3 is 15 residues long. As DNA, the CDR3 is TGTGCCAGCTCCAAGACCACGGGGTCTGTCGATGAGCAGTTCTTC. Residues: CASSKTTGSVDEQFF.